This T cell receptor beta chain emerged from a study of cytomegalovirus exposure and HLA in healthy donors. CDR3 length: 15 residues. The V and J ends lost 6 bases and 3 bases respectively, with 18 bases between them. Per germline, CDR1 MDHEN and CDR2 SYDVKM. Primers: 60 Vbeta forward and 13 Jbeta reverse. This table comes from immunoSEQ multiplex PCR, and its TCRdb copy is limited to in-frame clones, with some not included. In the table there are about 98,000 clones, roughly 76% of which are singletons. V and J are TRBV28 and TRBJ2-7, with a possible D match to TRBD2 (7 bases). The sample comprised PBMCs. The TCR originated in a man in his fifties in good health and CMV-seronegative. This CDR3 reads CASSSFRGADYEQYF. CDR3 bases: TGTGCCAGCAGCTCTTTTCGGGGGGCAGACTACGAGCAGTACTTC. The whole variable domain, filled in from reference TRBV28 and TRBJ2-7, reads DVKVTQSSRYLVKRTGEKVFLECVQDMDHENMFWYRQDPGLGLRLIYFSYDVKMKEKGDIPEGYSVSREKKERFSLILESASTNQTSMYLCASSSFRGADYEQYFGPGTRLTVT.